A selection of T cell receptor beta chains follows, all from one sample in a study of Ad26.COV2.S vaccination and SARS-CoV-2 variants. Data came from immunoSEQ multiplex PCR; TCRdb stores just in-frame clones and leaves some out. The data contain 410,000 or so clones, roughly 90% of them seen just once; the ten biggest clones take up more than 1.5%. Specimen: peripheral blood, collected in a trial of Ad26.COV2.S vaccine versus placebo. Receptors were obtained from a person aged 18 to 65 who received the Ad26.COV2.S COVID-19 vaccine or a placebo. The CDR3 runs from the conserved cysteine through the conserved F or W. A D gene is named only where the DNA matches it firmly. Clone size is stated in some rows and not others, as once, few, many or a class when expanded.

J gene,D gene,V gene,clone size,CDR3 DNA,CDR3 protein
TRBJ2-7,-,TRBV10-3,-,TGTGCCATCAGTGTTGACAGCTCCTACGAGCAGTACTTC,CAISVDSSYEQYF
TRBJ2-7,-,TRBV14,-,TGTGCCAGCAGCCTGGGACACAGCTACGAGCAGTACTTC,CASSLGHSYEQYF
TRBJ2-3,TRBD2,TRBV7-2,-,TGTGCCAGCAGTACTACTAGCGGCTACACAGATACGCAGTATTTT,CASSTTSGYTDTQYF
TRBJ1-2,TRBD1,TRBV6-5,-,TGTGCCATTCGACAGGGGGCGCTTGGCTACACCTTC,CAIRQGALGYTF
TRBJ1-5,-,TRBV18,-,TGTGCCAGCTCACCTTCGAGCAATCAGCCCCAGCATTTT,CASSPSSNQPQHF
TRBJ2-3,TRBD2,TRBV3-1/TRBV3-2,-,TGTGCCAGCAGCCAAGGACTAGCGGGGACTCCCGACTGGACAGATACGCAGTATTTT,CASSQGLAGTPDWTDTQYF
TRBJ1-1,-,TRBV4-1,-,TGCGCCAGCAGCCGGGTCGGGGAAGGCGACACTGAAGCTTTCTTT,CASSRVGEGDTEAFF
TRBJ2-3,-,TRBV6-5,-,TGTGCCAGCAGAGCCGGGCCTAACACAGATACGCAGTATTTT,CASRAGPNTDTQYF
TRBJ2-4,-,TRBV3-1/TRBV3-2,-,TGTGCCAGCAGCCCAGGAATTGGTGCCCGAGCCAAAAACATTCAGTACTTC,CASSPGIGARAKNIQYF
TRBJ2-1,TRBD2,TRBV7-7,once,TGTGCTAGCAGCCCCCTCCTTCGGGCGGGGGGGCCCTCCAATGAGCAGTTCTTC,CASSPLLRAGGPSNEQFF
TRBJ1-2,-,TRBV19,-,TGTGCCAGTAGTATAATCCGGGGAAACTATGGCTACACCTTC,CASSIIRGNYGYTF
TRBJ1-6,-,TRBV27,-,TGTGCCAGCAGTTTCCTCGGGGATTCACCCCTCCACTTT,CASSFLGDSPLHF
TRBJ2-5,TRBD2,TRBV2,-,TGTGCCAGCAGTAGCGGGGGGGCCCGGGAGACCCAGTACTTC,CASSSGGARETQYF
TRBJ2-5,-,TRBV11-2,-,TGTGCCAGCAGCTTACCCAGGGAGGTGGCAGAGACCCAGTACTTC,CASSLPREVAETQYF
TRBJ1-5,-,TRBV28,-,TGTGCCAGCAGTTTATTACGCAGCTATAGCAATCAGCCCCAGCATTTT,CASSLLRSYSNQPQHF
TRBJ2-3,TRBD1,TRBV4-3,-,TGCGCCAGCAGCCAAGTCGCCAGGACAGGGGGCCGCACAGATACGCAGTATTTT,CASSQVARTGGRTDTQYF
TRBJ2-7,-,TRBV15,-,TGTGCCACCAGCGGCCGAGAGGGGCAGTTCCCAGTCTACGAGCAGTACTTC,CATSGREGQFPVYEQYF
TRBJ1-4,-,TRBV7-9,-,TGTGCCAGCAGCTCACCCCGGGGGGAAAGTGCAACTAATGAAAAACTGTTTTTT,CASSSPRGESATNEKLFF
TRBJ1-2,-,TRBV30,-,TGTGCCTGGAGTGTAATGGGGGGCCATACTAACTATGGCTACACCTTC,CAWSVMGGHTNYGYTF
TRBJ1-2,TRBD1,TRBV10-2,-,TGCGCCAGCAGTGAGGGTGACAGGGAAGTTTATCTTAACTATGGCTACACCTTC,CASSEGDREVYLNYGYTF
TRBJ1-1,TRBD1,TRBV6-2/TRBV6-3,once,TGTGCCAGCAGTCGGCAACAGGGGGAGCAGGGTTTGAGCACTGAAGCTTTCTTT,CASSRQQGEQGLSTEAFF
TRBJ2-7,TRBD1,TRBV10-3,-,TGTGCCATCAGTCCAGGCGGCAGGGGGCCCCGACCCGACTACGAGCAGTACTTC,CAISPGGRGPRPDYEQYF
TRBJ2-1,-,TRBV28,-,TGTGCCAGCAGTTTCTATCAGAACAATGAGCAGTTCTTC,CASSFYQNNEQFF
TRBJ2-3,-,TRBV4-3,-,TGCGCCAGCAGCCCGAACCTAGAAGTGGGAGGGGGAACAGATACGCAGTATTTT,CASSPNLEVGGGTDTQYF
TRBJ1-3,-,TRBV9,-,TGTGCCAGCAGCGTAGAGGACTATTCCACTGGAAACACCATATATTTT,CASSVEDYSTGNTIYF
TRBJ1-1,-,TRBV4-1,once,TGCGCCAGCAGCCAACAAACCGGGGCCCGCACTTCTGAAGCTTTCTTT,CASSQQTGARTSEAFF
TRBJ2-7,-,TRBV19,-,TGTGCCAGTAGTCCGCGAACGGCCTACGAGCAGTACTTC,CASSPRTAYEQYF
TRBJ1-2,-,TRBV15,-,TGTGCCACCAGCAGAGGGGCCGAGGTAGAGTATGGCTACACCTTC,CATSRGAEVEYGYTF
TRBJ2-3,-,TRBV4-1,-,TGCGCCAGCAGCCGCATGGCTAGCGCCGAATTAGATACGCAGTATTTT,CASSRMASAELDTQYF
TRBJ1-1,-,TRBV4-3,-,TGCGCCAGCAGCCAAGTACGGGGTTGGAGGACTCGGTTGGGCACTGAAGCTTTCTTT,CASSQVRGWRTRLGTEAFF
TRBJ2-2,-,TRBV12-3/TRBV12-4,-,TGTGCCAGCCAGGCGATCGGAGCCGGGGAGCTGTTTTTT,CASQAIGAGELFF
TRBJ1-2,-,TRBV7-2,-,TGTGCCAGCAGCACCTCAGGTGGGCGCGCGGGCTATGGCTACACCTTC,CASSTSGGRAGYGYTF
TRBJ2-5,TRBD2,TRBV18,-,TGTGCCAGCTCACCACTCAGGACTAGCGGGGGGGCTGGAGAGACCCAGTACTTC,CASSPLRTSGGAGETQYF
TRBJ1-5,-,TRBV19,once,TGTGCCAGTAGTATTATAGGTGACAGCGTCGCTAATCAGCCCCAGCATTTT,CASSIIGDSVANQPQHF
TRBJ2-1,-,TRBV11-2,-,TGTGCCAGCAGCCCCCAATACAGGCTAAGCTCCTACAATGAGCAGTTCTTC,CASSPQYRLSSYNEQFF
TRBJ2-1,-,TRBV7-9,-,TGTGCCAGCAGCTTACTTGGGGATGAGCAGTTCTTC,CASSLLGDEQFF
TRBJ1-4,-,TRBV30,-,TGTGCCTGGAGTCCCGCCTGGACAGTCGTTAATGAAAAACTGTTTTTT,CAWSPAWTVVNEKLFF
TRBJ2-1,-,TRBV25-1,-,TGTGCCAGCAGCCGGACAGCCAATGAGCAGTTCTTC,CASSRTANEQFF
TRBJ1-5,TRBD1,TRBV7-9,-,TGTGCCAGCAGCACAGGGGGCGGCAATCAGCCCCAGCATTTT,CASSTGGGNQPQHF
TRBJ2-1,-,TRBV30,-,TGTGCCTGGATCAAGAAAGCGAACAATGAGCAGTTCTTC,CAWIKKANNEQFF
TRBJ2-3,-,TRBV14,-,TGTGCCAGCAGCCCCCTGGCCTACACAGATACGCAGTATTTT,CASSPLAYTDTQYF
TRBJ2-5,-,TRBV7-2,-,TGTGCCAGCAGCCTAACCTCGGAGACCCAGTACTTC,CASSLTSETQYF
TRBJ2-5,TRBD2,TRBV5-1,-,TGCGCCAGCAGCCCAGGGACTAGCGGGGGGCCAGCAGAGACCCAGTACTTC,CASSPGTSGGPAETQYF
TRBJ2-5,-,TRBV7-6,-,TGTGCCAGCAGCTTAGGGATGGGGGAAGAGACCCAGTACTTC,CASSLGMGEETQYF
TRBJ2-6,-,TRBV5-5,-,TGTGCCAGCAGCGCACGAGGGACCGGGGCCAACGTCCTGACTTTC,CASSARGTGANVLTF
TRBJ1-1,-,TRBV5-4,-,TGTGCCAGCAGCTTGGGACAGGCGGGCACTGAAGCTTTCTTT,CASSLGQAGTEAFF
TRBJ2-1,TRBD2,TRBV3-1/TRBV3-2,-,TGTGCCAGCAGCCAACCTGGCGGGGGGGCCGGTGAGCAGTTCTTC,CASSQPGGGAGEQFF
TRBJ1-4,TRBD1,TRBV7-9,once,TGTGCCAGCAGCCCGGGACAGGGTAACGAAAAACTGTTTTTT,CASSPGQGNEKLFF
TRBJ1-2,-,TRBV7-2,-,TGTGCCAGCAGCTTATACGGACAGAACTATGGCTACACCTTC,CASSLYGQNYGYTF
TRBJ2-1,TRBD2,TRBV11-2,-,TGTGCCAGCAGCTTATTGACTAGCGGGGGGGCCGGGAATGAGCAGTTCTTC,CASSLLTSGGAGNEQFF
TRBJ1-2,TRBD1,TRBV27,-,TGTGCCAGCAGTTTATTAGGGACAGGGGGCGCCGGTCCTGGCTACACCTTC,CASSLLGTGGAGPGYTF
TRBJ1-3,TRBD1,TRBV4-3,-,TGCGCCAGCAGCCAGTCCAGGGGGCTTGGAAACACCATATATTTT,CASSQSRGLGNTIYF
TRBJ2-1,-,TRBV19,-,TGTGCCAGTTCGCAGGACGTCAGTTCCTACAATGAGCAGTTCTTC,CASSQDVSSYNEQFF
TRBJ2-5,-,TRBV5-6,once,TGTGCCAGCAGCAACACCGGGGAGACCCAGTACTTC,CASSNTGETQYF
TRBJ1-2,TRBD1,TRBV29-1,-,TGCAGCGTCTGGGCAACGGGGGGACAGGATTTCTATGGCTACACCTTC,CSVWATGGQDFYGYTF